This passage covers 2 T cell receptor beta chains from one sample sequenced in a study of shared clonotypes between healthy human individuals. Clones were sequenced by immunoSEQ multiplex PCR, and TCRdb holds only the in-frame ones, with some missing. This table has roughly 2,000,000 clones, approximately 94% appearing once. Only CD45RO-negative cells positively selected for CCR7 counted as naive CD8 cells, so terminally differentiated effector memory CD45RA+ cells were excluded. The source material was naive CD8+ T cells sorted from blood. These receptors all come from a man between 18 and 35 years old in good health.

The CDR3 DNA reads as TGCGCCAGCAGCCATGCCCCAGCTATAGCGGGTGCAGATACGCAGTATTTT. It encodes CASSHAPAIAGADTQYF. The chain employs TRBV4-1 and TRBJ2-3; the match to TRBD2 covers 7 bases. This CDR3 is 17 amino acids long. Germline V gene data show CDR1 as MGHRA and CDR2 as YSYEKL. J lost 4 bases, V lost 3 bases, and 13 bases had no gene match.

Note on this clone: Other DNA sequences in the same sample also yield this CDR3. The rearrangement uses TRBV27 and TRBJ2-3; D is ambiguous. CDR3 size: 12 residues. Trimming took 2 bases from V and 4 from J, leaving 4 bases between them. Germline V gives CDR1 MNHEY, CDR2 SMNVEV (reference sequence). The CDR3 bases are TGTGCCAGCAGTTTAAGTGCAGATACGCAGTATTTT. Its translation: CASSLSADTQYF.